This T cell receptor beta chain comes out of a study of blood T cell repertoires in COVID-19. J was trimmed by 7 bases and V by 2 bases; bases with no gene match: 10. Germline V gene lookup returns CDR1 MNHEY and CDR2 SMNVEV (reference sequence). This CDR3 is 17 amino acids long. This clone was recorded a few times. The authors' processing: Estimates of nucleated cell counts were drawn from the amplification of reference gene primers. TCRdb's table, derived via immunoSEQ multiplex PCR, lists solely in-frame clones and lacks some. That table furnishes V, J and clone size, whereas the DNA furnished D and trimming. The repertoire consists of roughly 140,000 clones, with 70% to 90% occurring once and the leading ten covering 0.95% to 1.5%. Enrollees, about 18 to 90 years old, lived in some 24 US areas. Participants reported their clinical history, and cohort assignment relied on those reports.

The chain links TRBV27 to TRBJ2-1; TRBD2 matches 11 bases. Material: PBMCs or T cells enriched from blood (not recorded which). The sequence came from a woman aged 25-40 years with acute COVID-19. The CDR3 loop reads CASSLASGRPFFNEQFF. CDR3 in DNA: TGTGCCAGCAGTTTAGCTAGCGGGAGGCCCTTCTTTAATGAGCAGTTCTTC.